This TCR beta chain was recorded in a study of response to subunit inactivated influenza vaccine. In its sample, this clonotype was seen a few times. In TCRdb, the RT-PCR reads were re-called with MiXCR into one record per CDR3 protein. The repertoire holds hundreds of thousands of distinct CDR3 sequences, with approximately 14% as singletons. V lost 6 bases and J 1 base, leaving 10 bases between the germline ends. CDR3 length: 13 residues. CDR1 and CDR2 from the germline V gene are ENHRY and SYGVKD. The specimen comprised PBMCs from blood, sampled roughly 12 days after vaccination. The chain combines TRBV10-3 with TRBJ2-7, with D perhaps matching TRBD2 (6 bases). The sequence came from a middle-aged man who received an inactivated influenza vaccine. This CDR3 is CAIRASDSYEQYF. DNA of the CDR3: TGTGCCATCAGAGCTAGCGATTCCTACGAGCAGTACTTC.